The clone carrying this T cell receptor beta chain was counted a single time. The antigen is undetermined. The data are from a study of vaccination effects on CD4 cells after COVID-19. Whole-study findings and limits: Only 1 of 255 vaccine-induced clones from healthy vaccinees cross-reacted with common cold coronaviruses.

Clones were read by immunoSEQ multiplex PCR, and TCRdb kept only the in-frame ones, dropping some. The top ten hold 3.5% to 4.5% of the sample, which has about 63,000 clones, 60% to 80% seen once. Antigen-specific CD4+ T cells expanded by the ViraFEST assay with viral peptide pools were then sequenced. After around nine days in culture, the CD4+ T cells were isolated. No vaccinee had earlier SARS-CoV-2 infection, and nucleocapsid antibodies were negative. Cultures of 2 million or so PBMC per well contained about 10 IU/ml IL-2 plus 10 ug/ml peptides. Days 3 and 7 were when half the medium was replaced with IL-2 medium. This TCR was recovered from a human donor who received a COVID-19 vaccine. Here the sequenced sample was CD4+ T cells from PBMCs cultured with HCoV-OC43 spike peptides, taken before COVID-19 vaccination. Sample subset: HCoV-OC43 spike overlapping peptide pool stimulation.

The chain's CDR3 is CASSPLPGTANTEAFF. In nucleotides, the CDR3 is TGCGCCAGCAGCCCTCTCCCCGGGACCGCGAACACTGAAGCTTTCTTT. The rearrangement joins TRBV5-1 to TRBJ1-1; a possible D gene is TRBD1 (5 bases). The CDR3 totals 16 residues. Germline V gene lookup returns CDR1 SGHRS and CDR2 YFSETQ. With 4 bases removed from V and 1 base from J, the gap between germline ends came to 17 bases.